This T cell receptor beta chain appears in the sequencing data of a study of OX40 agonist ivuxolimab in advanced cancers. Generated by immunoSEQ multiplex PCR, the TCRdb table keeps only in-frame clones and is missing some. This sample yields approximately 48,000 clones, of which more than 75% are seen a single time; 3% to 5% belongs to the top ten. V lost 4 bases and J lost 6; bases outside the gene matches: 5. The CDR3 extends over 14 amino acids. Germline loops: CDR1 SQVTM, CDR2 ANQGSEA. The sample here was CD4+ or CD8+ T cells sorted from blood, taken in a trial of the OX40 agonist ivuxolimab. This TCR was sampled from an adult with an advanced solid tumor such as melanoma, head and neck, liver or kidney cancer. The rearrangement links TRBV29-1 to TRBJ1-5; 11 bases match TRBD1. The DNA of the CDR3 is TGCAGCGTTGGGGGGACAGGGGGAAGTCAGCCCCAGCATTTT. Residues: CSVGGTGGSQPQHF.